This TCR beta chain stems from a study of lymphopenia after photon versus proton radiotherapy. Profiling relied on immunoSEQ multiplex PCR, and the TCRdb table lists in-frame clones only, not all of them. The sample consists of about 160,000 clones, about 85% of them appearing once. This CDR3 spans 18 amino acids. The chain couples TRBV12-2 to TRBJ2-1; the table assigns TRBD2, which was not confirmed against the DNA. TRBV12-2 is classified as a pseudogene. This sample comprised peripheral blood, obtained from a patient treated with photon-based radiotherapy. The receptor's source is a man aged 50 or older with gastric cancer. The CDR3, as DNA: TGTGCAAGTCGCTTAGAGGTCATCAGCGGGCATAACTACAATGAGCAGTTCTTC. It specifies CASRLEVISGHNYNEQFF.